Listed below are T cell receptor beta chains from one sample, sequenced in a study of beta chain features in type 1 diabetes. Repertoires were generated with immunoSEQ multiplex PCR, while TCRdb's copy carries only in-frame clones and drops some. The sample consists of approximately 260,000 clones, roughly 24% of them appearing once. The sample comprised naive CD4+ T cells from blood. The receptor source for this set is a woman younger than 45 with type 1 diabetes. CDR3s include the opening cysteine and the closing phenylalanine or tryptophan. Each record gives: D gene, J gene, clone size, V gene, CDR3 protein, CDR3 DNA. A D gene is named only where the DNA matches it firmly. Not every row has a clone size; where given, it reads once, few, many or a size class.

d_gene: .
j_gene: TRBJ1-2
abundance: few
v_gene: TRBV7-6
CDR3aa: CASSTGQGPYGYTF
CDR3nt: TGTGCCAGCAGCACAGGACAAGGGCCCTATGGCTACACCTTC

d_gene: TRBD2
j_gene: TRBJ2-5
abundance: .
v_gene: TRBV12-5
CDR3aa: CASGLVISGRTETQYF
CDR3nt: TGTGCTAGTGGTTTGGTCATTAGCGGGAGAACAGAGACCCAGTACTTC

d_gene: .
j_gene: TRBJ2-2
abundance: few
v_gene: TRBV5-4
CDR3aa: CASSLAFNTGELFF
CDR3nt: TGTGCCAGCAGCTTGGCCTTCAACACCGGGGAGCTGTTTTTT

d_gene: .
j_gene: TRBJ2-7
abundance: few
v_gene: TRBV29-1
CDR3aa: CSVGGSYEQYF
CDR3nt: TGCAGCGTCGGGGGATCCTACGAGCAGTACTTC

d_gene: TRBD1
j_gene: TRBJ1-2
abundance: few
v_gene: TRBV9
CDR3aa: CASSARTGTNYGYTF
CDR3nt: TGTGCCAGCAGCGCTAGGACAGGGACGAACTATGGCTACACCTTC

d_gene: .
j_gene: TRBJ1-1
abundance: .
v_gene: TRBV6-6
CDR3aa: CASSYTDTEAFF
CDR3nt: TGTGCCAGCAGTTACACAGACACTGAAGCTTTCTTT

d_gene: TRBD1
j_gene: TRBJ2-6
abundance: few
v_gene: TRBV19
CDR3aa: CASSTRIDRAGANVLTF
CDR3nt: TGTGCCAGTAGTACCCGTATCGACAGGGCTGGGGCCAACGTCCTGACTTTC

d_gene: .
j_gene: TRBJ2-1
abundance: .
v_gene: TRBV29-1
CDR3aa: CSVDSNYQFF
CDR3nt: TGCAGCGTTGATAGTAATTATCAGTTCTTC

d_gene: TRBD2
j_gene: TRBJ2-7
abundance: few
v_gene: TRBV4-1
CDR3aa: CASSRLAGGPYEQYF
CDR3nt: TGCGCCAGCAGCCGATTAGCGGGAGGGCCGTACGAGCAGTACTTC

d_gene: TRBD2
j_gene: TRBJ2-7
abundance: few
v_gene: TRBV28
CDR3aa: CASSPAGLAATYEQYF
CDR3nt: TGTGCCAGCAGCCCTGCGGGACTAGCCGCAACCTACGAGCAGTACTTC

d_gene: .
j_gene: TRBJ2-1
abundance: .
v_gene: TRBV29-1
CDR3aa: CSVQYNEQFF
CDR3nt: TGCAGCGTCCAATACAATGAGCAGTTCTTC

d_gene: TRBD2
j_gene: TRBJ2-1
abundance: .
v_gene: TRBV30
CDR3aa: CAWTIAGSYNEQFF
CDR3nt: TGTGCCTGGACAATAGCGGGGTCCTACAATGAGCAGTTCTTC

d_gene: TRBD1
j_gene: TRBJ2-5
abundance: .
v_gene: TRBV5-1
CDR3aa: CASRLAGQAQETQYF
CDR3nt: TGCGCCAGCAGGCTGGCCGGACAGGCCCAAGAGACCCAGTACTTC

d_gene: TRBD1
j_gene: TRBJ1-5
abundance: .
v_gene: TRBV19
CDR3aa: CASSSRQGGQPQHF
CDR3nt: TGTGCCAGTAGTTCCCGACAGGGCGGGCAGCCCCAGCATTTT

d_gene: .
j_gene: TRBJ2-1
abundance: .
v_gene: TRBV4-1
CDR3aa: CASSQDGSGSYNEQFF
CDR3nt: TGCGCCAGCAGCCAAGATGGTAGCGGCTCCTACAATGAGCAGTTCTTC

d_gene: .
j_gene: TRBJ2-7
abundance: .
v_gene: TRBV9
CDR3aa: CASSVGLEHEQYF
CDR3nt: TGTGCCAGCAGCGTAGGGCTAGAACACGAGCAGTACTTC